A single sample gave rise to the 9 T cell receptor beta chains below, sequenced in a study of T cells in Graves' hyperthyroidism and ophthalmopathy. Amplification of TCR beta CDR3 regions was performed using RNA transcripts as template. HTBI primers were used for first-round RT-PCR of the TCR CDR3. TCRdb passed the multiplex PCR reads through MiXCR, listing each CDR3 protein once. The sample consists of about 210,000 distinct CDR3 sequences, 15% to 20% of them appearing once. Specimen: blood. The receptor set was obtained from a middle-aged man with Graves' hyperthyroidism.

This clonotype was recorded a few times. The V call is TRBV20-1, the J call TRBJ2-3; 9 bases line up with TRBD1. Germline assignment: CDR1 DFQATT and CDR2 SNEGSKA (reference sequence). The V and J ends lost 6 bases and 2 bases, in that order; junction bases with no gene match: 9. The CDR3 is made up of 15 amino acids. This CDR3 is CSAKGQGGTTDTQYF. The DNA of the CDR3 is TGCAGTGCAAAGGGACAGGGAGGAACCACAGATACGCAGTATTTT.

This clonotype was counted many times. The chain links TRBV12-3 or TRBV12-4 to TRBJ1-1; D not certain. V was clipped by 1 base and J by 0 bases, with 6 bases between them. This CDR3 is built from 14 residues. In DNA, the CDR3 is TGTGCCAGCAGTTTAGGGCGAGTGAACACTGAAGCTTTCTTT. Translation: CASSLGRVNTEAFF.

The gene calls are TRBV6-4 and TRBJ2-2; no definite D call. V shed 5 bases and J shed 7 bases, with 14 bases lying between them. CDR3 length equals 14 residues. Germline V gene sequence: CDR1 MRHNA, CDR2 SNTAGT. The CDR3 protein is CASSPATGSGELFF. The CDR3 region has the DNA TGTGCCAGCAGTCCGGCTACCGGCAGCGGGGAGCTGTTTTTT.

This clonotype was detected many times. The chain uses TRBV5-1 and TRBJ2-1; D is ambiguous. There are 16 residues in the CDR3. Per germline, CDR1 SGHRS and CDR2 YFSETQ. The V gene lost 0 bases and the J gene lost 4 bases, with 14 bases spanning the gap. CDR3 sequence reads: CASSLVYSPSYNEQFF. CDR3 bases: TGCGCCAGCAGCTTGGTCTATAGCCCCTCTTACAATGAGCAGTTCTTC.

This clonotype was counted ten times or more. The rearrangement links TRBV28 to TRBJ2-7; no clear D gene. Germline CDR1 is MDHEN and CDR2 is SYDVKM. The V end lost 10 bases, the J end lost 2 bases, and 12 bases lay between the germline ends. This CDR3 region has 12 residues. The CDR3 spells CATLGLAYEQYF. The CDR3 DNA follows: TGTGCCACCCTCGGGCTAGCCTACGAGCAGTACTTC.

The V gene is TRBV29-1, the J gene TRBJ1-1; D call uncertain. CDR1 is SQVTM and CDR2 is ANQGSEA in the germline V gene. The ends were cut back, 6 bases at V and 7 bases at J, with 18 bases in the middle. The CDR3 has 13 amino acids. The CDR3 DNA is TGCAGCGTCGCCCCTCAAGTCCGGGGTGAAGCTTTCTTT. Protein sequence: CSVAPQVRGEAFF.

Only one count was recorded for this clonotype. The genes are TRBV2 and TRBJ1-4; D possibly corresponds to TRBD1 (5 bases). The V gene's germline CDR1 is SNHLY and CDR2 FYNNEI. Trimming shortened V by 7 bases and J by 8 bases, and 20 bases separated the two germline ends. CDR3 length: 15 residues. The CDR3 is CASNVNRRMGEKLFF. CDR3 coding DNA: TGTGCCAGCAATGTCAACAGGCGGATGGGGGAAAAACTGTTTTTT.

This clonotype was observed a single time. The chain links TRBV24-1 to TRBJ2-2; D possibly corresponds to TRBD1 (6 bases). The germline V gene encodes CDR1 KGHDR and CDR2 SFDVKD. Trimming took off 2 bases at V and 5 bases at J, with 11 bases between the two ends. The CDR3 runs to 15 residues. The CDR3 protein is CATSDWTVGTGELFF. DNA of the CDR3: TGTGCCACCAGTGATTGGACAGTGGGGACCGGGGAGCTGTTTTTT.

This clonotype has at least ten counts. The chain uses TRBV3-1 and TRBJ2-2; 11 bases line up with TRBD1. The CDR3 spans 18 residues. Germline CDR1 reads LGHDT; CDR2 reads YNNKEL (reference sequence). V was clipped by 0 bases and J by 0 bases; unmatched bases: 3. The CDR3 DNA sequence: TGTGCCAGCAGCCAAGATGGGGGACAGGGGGCGAACACCGGGGAGCTGTTTTTT. As protein: CASSQDGGQGANTGELFF.